One and the same sample provided the 18 T cell receptor beta chains below, sequenced in a study of cytomegalovirus exposure and HLA in healthy donors (dated by TCRdb to 2015 to 2018). The library was produced with the immunoSEQ multiplex PCR assay. For the multiplex PCR, a mixture combining 60 forward primers for TCR Vbeta segments and 13 reverse primers for TCR Jbeta segments was used. The source is immuneACCESS, and TCRdb retained only in-frame sequences with V and J called. Part of the clones is not carried over; for the studies checked, unresolved V genes explain less than half of this, and the remainder is unexplained. This sample has under 150,000 clones in its table, and over 70% of those were observed once. Together, the top ten hold over 2.5% of the sample. Sequencing was done on a sample of PBMCs. These TCRs come from a male donor in good health and CMV-seronegative.

This sequence joins TRBV7-8 and TRBJ2-5; no reliable D call. The J call may be mistaken, given a closer DNA end match to TRBJ2-7. CDR1 SGHVS and CDR2 FQNEAQ come from the germline V gene. There are 15 residues in the CDR3. In nucleotides, the CDR3 is TGTGCCAGCAGCTTAGTCTATCCGAACTCCTACGAGCAGTACTTC. Its protein is CASSLVYPNSYEQYF.

This chain links TRBV19 with TRBJ2-7; D might be TRBD2 (6 bases). The CDR3 consists of 13 residues. Germline CDR1 is LNHDA and CDR2 is SQIVND (reference sequence). Trimming took 3 bases from V and 5 from J, leaving 11 bases between them. The CDR3 DNA reads TGTGCCAGTAGTATTGGGGGGATCAACGAGCAGTACTTC. Translated, it gives CASSIGGINEQYF.

The CDR3 DNA follows: TGTGCCATCAGCCTCGAGATAGACAGGGTTGGGCCTTTGGAGGGGAATCAGCCCCAGCATTTT. This gives the protein CAISLEIDRVGPLEGNQPQHF. This sequence joins TRBV10-3 and TRBJ1-5, with TRBD1 matching 7 bases. From germline, CDR1 is ENHRY and CDR2 SYGVKD. This CDR3 has 21 amino acids. V lost 6 bases, J lost 4 bases, and 27 bases stayed unmatched.

The CDR3 coding sequence is TGTGTCAGGGGGGTAGCGGGCTACCAAGAGACCCAGTACTTC. Its protein is CVRGVAGYQETQYF. V is TRBV2 and J is TRBJ2-5; D may correspond to TRBD1 or TRBD2 (7 bases each). The CDR3 contains 14 residues. CDR1 is SNHLY, CDR2 FYNNEI, per germline.

About this clone: At one boundary the junction diverges from the germline segment, which might be a read error. The chain has TRBV18 and TRBJ2-7; D not resolved. The CDR3 loop spans 13 amino acids. Germline CDR1 is KGHSH and CDR2 is LQKENI. The CDR3 nucleotides are TGTGCCAGCCCACCTCGTGAGATGAACGAGCAGTACTTC. This codes for CASPPREMNEQYF. Combining the CDR3 with reference TRBV18 and TRBJ2-7 gives the whole variable domain NAGVMQNPRHLVRRRGQEARLRCSPMKGHSHVYWYRQLPEEGLKFMVYLQKENIIDESGMPKERFSAEFPKEGPSILRIQQVVRGDSAAYFCASPPREMNEQYFGPGTRLTVT.

The gene calls are TRBV30 and TRBJ1-1, with D tentatively TRBD1 (5 bases). Germline CDR1 and CDR2: GTSNPN and SVGIG (reference sequence). Trimming cost V 1 base and J 2 bases, with 14 bases left between them. The CDR3 extends over 15 amino acids. The DNA for the CDR3 is TGTGCCTGGAGTGGACCCCCAAGGGGTAACACTGAAGCTTTCTTT. It codes for CAWSGPPRGNTEAFF.

The rearrangement joins TRBV10-2 to TRBJ2-1, with 9 bases aligning to TRBD1. CDR3 length: 15 amino acids. V lost 7 bases to trimming and J lost 8 bases; unmatched junction nucleotides: 12. CDR1 is WSHSY and CDR2 is SAAADI in the germline V gene. CDR3 residues: CASTDDRGSLHEQFF. Here the CDR3 DNA reads TGCGCCAGCACCGATGACAGGGGGAGTCTCCATGAGCAGTTCTTC.

This clone was seen once. The genes are TRBV21-1 and TRBJ2-1; TRBD2 was called by the table and not checked on the DNA. TRBV21-1 has pseudogene status. CDR3 length equals 15 residues. The CDR3 DNA reads as TGTGCCAGCAGCAAGAGCGGTTACTCCTACAATGAGCAGTTCTTC. Amino acids: CASSKSGYSYNEQFF.

CDR3 amino acids: CASSLSGSDEQFF. The CDR3 DNA sequence: TGCGCCAGCAGCTTGAGTGGGAGCGATGAGCAGTTCTTC. V usage is TRBV5-1 and J usage is TRBJ2-1, with a weak D call TRBD2 (5 bases). The CDR3 loop spans 13 amino acids. Germline CDR1 is SGHRS and CDR2 is YFSETQ. Trimming removed 1 base at V and 8 bases at J, with 10 bases between.

The rearrangement joins TRBV18 to TRBJ2-3; no clear D. Germline CDR1 and CDR2: KGHSH and LQKENI. V was clipped by 6 bases and J by 3 bases, with 7 bases between them. This CDR3 contains 12 residues. CDR3 region: CASSQLTDTQYF. The CDR3 DNA reads as TGTGCCAGCTCGCAGTTGACAGATACGCAGTATTTT.

The V call is TRBV5-4, the J call TRBJ2-3; unclear D gene. Germline loops: CDR1 SGHNT, CDR2 YYREEE (reference sequence). V lost 3 bases, J lost 0 bases, and 11 bases lay in between. The CDR3 has 15 residues. CDR3 sequence reads: CASSSHAGSTDTQYF. CDR3 coding DNA: TGTGCCAGCAGCTCCCACGCCGGGAGCACAGATACGCAGTATTTT.

The gene calls are TRBV5-1 and TRBJ1-5; D not certain. Germline-derived CDR1 and CDR2 are SGHRS and YFSETQ. V was cut by 0 bases and J by 6 bases, with 13 bases left in between. This CDR3 is 15 amino acids long. The CDR3 sequence: CASSLAGLAGQPQHF. The CDR3 nucleotides read TGCGCCAGCAGCTTGGCGGGGTTAGCTGGTCAGCCCCAGCATTTT.

With respect to this clone: At one end, the junction sequence differs from germline, possibly due to a read error. The chain is built from TRBV7-7 and TRBJ2-5, with TRBD2 identical over 10 bases. This CDR3 spans 15 amino acids. Germline CDR1 reads SSHAT; CDR2 reads FNYEAQ (reference sequence). The CDR3 DNA reads as TGTGCTAGCAGCTCACTAGCGGGAAAAACAGAGACCCAGTACTTC. It is translated as CASSSLAGKTETQYF.

This clone is labeled medium-sized (0.01 to 0.1%). This chain connects TRBV5-4 to TRBJ1-3; weak D call: TRBD1 (5 bases). Trimming removed 0 bases at V and 4 bases at J, with 11 bases between. Germline V gene lookup returns CDR1 SGHNT and CDR2 YYREEE (reference sequence). CDR3 length: 15 amino acids. CDR3 amino acids: CASSLAPGVGNTIYF. The CDR3 DNA reads TGTGCCAGCAGCTTGGCCCCGGGGGTAGGAAACACCATATATTTT.

The rearrangement links TRBV7-3 to TRBJ1-1; 7 bases align to TRBD1. The V segment lost 4 bases and the J segment 7 bases; nucleotides outside the gene matches: 12. The germline V gene has CDR1 SGHTA and CDR2 FQGTGA. The CDR3 sequence is 15 residues long. The CDR3 region is CASSSPGLGDSEAFF. CDR3 DNA: TGTGCCAGCAGCTCACCCGGATTAGGGGACAGTGAAGCTTTCTTT.

This chain connects TRBV30 to TRBJ2-6; D uncertain. The CDR3 extends over 12 amino acids. CDR1 is GTSNPN, CDR2 SVGIG, per germline (reference sequence). V was pared by 5 bases and J by 2 bases, with 4 bases between. The CDR3 DNA reads TGTGCCTGGGAGGCTGGGGCCAACGTCCTGACTTTC. Amino acid sequence: CAWEAGANVLTF.

J is TRBJ2-7 and V is TRBV4-2; TRBD1 matches at 9 bases. This CDR3 comprises 19 residues. V lost 2 bases and J lost 2; bases outside the gene matches: 16. Germline V CDR1 and CDR2: LGHNA, YNFKEQ. CDR3 residues: CASSQQGAFPGQGPYEQYF. The CDR3 DNA follows: TGTGCCAGCAGCCAACAGGGGGCGTTTCCGGGACAGGGTCCCTACGAGCAGTACTTC.

The rearrangement joins TRBV29-1 to TRBJ1-3; D perhaps matches TRBD1 (5 bases). The germline V gene has CDR1 SQVTM and CDR2 ANQGSEA. This CDR3 region has 14 residues. With 7 bases removed from V and 3 bases from J, the gap between germline ends came to 16 bases. The CDR3 spells CSAGTAAVGNTIYF. In nucleotides, the CDR3 is TGCAGCGCTGGGACTGCAGCAGTTGGAAACACCATATATTTT. Drawing the rest from reference TRBV29-1 and TRBJ1-3, the complete variable domain is SAVISQKPSRDICQRGTSLTIQCQVDSQVTMMFWYRQQPGQSLTLIATANQGSEATYESGFVIDKFPISRPNLTFSTLTVSNMSPEDSSIYLCSAGTAAVGNTIYFGEGSWLTVV.